This T cell receptor beta chain was recovered during a study of T-cell reconstitution after alpha-beta-depleted transplantation in children. Study-wide results and limits: Several hundred rapidly expanded clones from non-depleted graft cells reportedly supplied alpha-beta T cells about two months post-transplant. From surviving recipient T cells and thymic progenitors came the high day-60 TCRbeta diversity observed in some patients. Most T-cell counts and diversity one year after the transplant came from T cells that were newly produced.

TCRbeta library preparation incorporated unique molecular identifiers. TCRdb recomputed calls from the PCR reads with MiXCR, one row per CDR3 protein. The repertoire includes 450,000 to 600,000 distinct CDR3 sequences, roughly 13% of them detected once, and approximately 2% sits in the top ten. CDR3 size: 13 residues. The germline V and J ends were trimmed by 0 bases and 10 bases, with 12 bases remaining between them. This clonotype was detected once. Its antigen is undetermined. This chain joins TRBV6-7 and TRBJ1-2; D might be TRBD1 (5 bases). TRBV6-7 is an ORF; its function is uncertain. The source material was PBMCs, mostly from graft donor cells, sampled 360 days after TCRalphabeta/CD19-depleted stem cell transplant. The clonotype comes from a male patient between 10 and 17 years old who had a stem cell transplant for acute myeloid leukemia, so the T cells may come from the graft donor. This CDR3 is CASSYSGAAAYTF. Written as DNA, the CDR3 is TGTGCCAGCAGTTACTCTGGGGCCGCGGCCTACACCTTC.